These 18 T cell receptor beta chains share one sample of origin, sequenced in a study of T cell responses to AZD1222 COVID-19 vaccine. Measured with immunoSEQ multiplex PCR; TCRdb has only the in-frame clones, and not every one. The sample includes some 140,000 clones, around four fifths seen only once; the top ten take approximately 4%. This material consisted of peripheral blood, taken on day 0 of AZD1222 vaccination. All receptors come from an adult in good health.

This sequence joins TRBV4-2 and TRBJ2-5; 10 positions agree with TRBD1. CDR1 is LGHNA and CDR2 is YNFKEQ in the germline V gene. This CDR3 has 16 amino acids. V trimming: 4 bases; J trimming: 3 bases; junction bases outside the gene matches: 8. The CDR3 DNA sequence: TGTGCCAGCAGCCGATCCACCGGGACAGGGGAAGAGACCCAGTACTTC. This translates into CASSRSTGTGEETQYF.

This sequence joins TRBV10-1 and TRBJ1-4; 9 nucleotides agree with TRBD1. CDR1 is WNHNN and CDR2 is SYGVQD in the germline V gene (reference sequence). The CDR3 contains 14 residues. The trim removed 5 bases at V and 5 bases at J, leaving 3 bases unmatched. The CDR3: CASSLDRGNEKLFF. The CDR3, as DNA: TGCGCCAGCAGTCTTGACAGGGGGAATGAAAAACTGTTTTTT.

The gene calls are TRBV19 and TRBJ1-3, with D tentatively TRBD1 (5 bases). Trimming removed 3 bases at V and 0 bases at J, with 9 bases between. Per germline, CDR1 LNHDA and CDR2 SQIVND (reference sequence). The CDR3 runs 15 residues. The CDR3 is CASSIERGSGNTIYF. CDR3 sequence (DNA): TGTGCCAGTAGTATTGAGAGGGGCTCTGGAAACACCATATATTTT. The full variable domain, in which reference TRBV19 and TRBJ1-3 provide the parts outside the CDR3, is DGGITQSPKYLFRKEGQNVTLSCEQNLNHDAMYWYRQDPGQGLRLIYYSQIVNDFQKGDIAEGYSVSREKKESFPLTVTSAQKNPTAFYLCASSIERGSGNTIYFGEGSWLTVV.

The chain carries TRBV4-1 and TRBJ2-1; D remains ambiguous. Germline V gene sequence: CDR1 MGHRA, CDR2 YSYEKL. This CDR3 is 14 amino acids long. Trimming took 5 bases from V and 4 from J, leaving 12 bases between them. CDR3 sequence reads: CASSFSTAYNEQFF. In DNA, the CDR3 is TGCGCCAGCAGCTTCAGCACAGCTTACAATGAGCAGTTCTTC.

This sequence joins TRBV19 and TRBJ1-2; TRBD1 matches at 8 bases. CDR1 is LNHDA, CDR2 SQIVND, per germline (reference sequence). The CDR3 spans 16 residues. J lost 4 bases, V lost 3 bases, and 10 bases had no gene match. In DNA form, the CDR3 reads TGTGCCAGTAGTATCGACAGGGGAAGGTCGGGCTATGGCTACACCTTC. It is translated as CASSIDRGRSGYGYTF. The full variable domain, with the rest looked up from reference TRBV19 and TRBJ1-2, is DGGITQSPKYLFRKEGQNVTLSCEQNLNHDAMYWYRQDPGQGLRLIYYSQIVNDFQKGDIAEGYSVSREKKESFPLTVTSAQKNPTAFYLCASSIDRGRSGYGYTFGSGTRLTVV.

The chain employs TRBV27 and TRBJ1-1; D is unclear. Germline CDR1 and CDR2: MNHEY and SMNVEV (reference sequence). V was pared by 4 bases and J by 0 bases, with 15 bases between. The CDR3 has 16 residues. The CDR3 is CASSSQQFFMNTEAFF. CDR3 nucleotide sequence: TGTGCCAGCAGTTCTCAACAGTTCTTCATGAACACTGAAGCTTTCTTT.

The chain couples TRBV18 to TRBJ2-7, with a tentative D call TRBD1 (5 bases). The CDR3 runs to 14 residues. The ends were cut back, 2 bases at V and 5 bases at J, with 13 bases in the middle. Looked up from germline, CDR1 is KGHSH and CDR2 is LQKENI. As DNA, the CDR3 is TGTGCCAGCTCACCATGGCAGGGCAGAGACGAGCAGTACTTC. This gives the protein CASSPWQGRDEQYF.

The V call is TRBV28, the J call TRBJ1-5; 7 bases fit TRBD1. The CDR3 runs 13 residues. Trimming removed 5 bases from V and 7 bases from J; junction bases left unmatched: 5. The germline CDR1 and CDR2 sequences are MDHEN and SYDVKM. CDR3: CASSTQGGQPQHF. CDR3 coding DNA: TGTGCCAGCAGTACCCAGGGGGGACAGCCCCAGCATTTT. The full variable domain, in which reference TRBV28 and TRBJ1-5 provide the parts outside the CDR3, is DVKVTQSSRYLVKRTGEKVFLECVQDMDHENMFWYRQDPGLGLRLIYFSYDVKMKEKGDIPEGYSVSREKKERFSLILESASTNQTSMYLCASSTQGGQPQHFGDGTRLSIL.

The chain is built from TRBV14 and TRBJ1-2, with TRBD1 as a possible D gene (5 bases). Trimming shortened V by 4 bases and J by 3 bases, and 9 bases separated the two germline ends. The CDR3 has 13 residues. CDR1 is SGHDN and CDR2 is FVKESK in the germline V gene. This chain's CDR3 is CASSLGRDYGYTF. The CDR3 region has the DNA TGTGCCAGCAGCCTGGGGCGGGACTATGGCTACACCTTC. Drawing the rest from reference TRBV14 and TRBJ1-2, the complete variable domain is EAGVTQFPSHSVIEKGQTVTLRCDPISGHDNLYWYRRVMGKEIKFLLHFVKESKQDESGMPNNRFLAERTGGTYSTLKVQPAELEDSGVYFCASSLGRDYGYTFGSGTRLTVV.

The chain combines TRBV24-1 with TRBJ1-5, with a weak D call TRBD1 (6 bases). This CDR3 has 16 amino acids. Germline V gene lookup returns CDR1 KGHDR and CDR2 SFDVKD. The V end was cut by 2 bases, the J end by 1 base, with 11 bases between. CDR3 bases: TGTGCCACCAGTGATTCAGGGGATCTAAGCAATCAGCCCCAGCATTTT. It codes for CATSDSGDLSNQPQHF.

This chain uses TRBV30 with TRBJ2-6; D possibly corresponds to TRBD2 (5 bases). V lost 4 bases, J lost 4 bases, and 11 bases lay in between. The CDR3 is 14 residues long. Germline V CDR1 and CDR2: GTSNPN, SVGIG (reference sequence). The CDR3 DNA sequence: TGTGCCTGGACATCCTCGGGAGGGGCCAACGTCCTGACTTTC. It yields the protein CAWTSSGGANVLTF.

This chain's CDR3 is CASSLGQGFHEQYF. The CDR3 nucleotides read TGTGCCAGCAGCTTGGGGCAGGGTTTCCACGAGCAGTACTTC. V is TRBV5-4 and J is TRBJ2-7; a weak D match, TRBD1 (5 bases). The CDR3 is 14 amino acids. CDR1 and CDR2 from the germline V gene are SGHNT and YYREEE (reference sequence). Trimming cost V 0 bases and J 5 bases, with 12 bases left between them.

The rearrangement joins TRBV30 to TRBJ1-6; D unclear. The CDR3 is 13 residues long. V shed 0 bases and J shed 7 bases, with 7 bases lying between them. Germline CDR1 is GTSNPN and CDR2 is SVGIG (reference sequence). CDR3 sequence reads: CAWSVGTNSPLHF. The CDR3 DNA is TGTGCCTGGAGTGTAGGCACAAATTCACCCCTCCACTTT.

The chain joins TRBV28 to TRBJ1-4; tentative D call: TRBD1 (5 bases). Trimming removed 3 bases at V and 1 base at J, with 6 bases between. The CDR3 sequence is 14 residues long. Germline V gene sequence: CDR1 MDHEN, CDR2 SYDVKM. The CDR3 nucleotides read TGTGCCAGCAGTTTCGGGGGAACTAATGAAAAACTGTTTTTT. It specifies CASSFGGTNEKLFF. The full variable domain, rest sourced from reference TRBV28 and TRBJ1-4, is DVKVTQSSRYLVKRTGEKVFLECVQDMDHENMFWYRQDPGLGLRLIYFSYDVKMKEKGDIPEGYSVSREKKERFSLILESASTNQTSMYLCASSFGGTNEKLFFGSGTQLSVL.

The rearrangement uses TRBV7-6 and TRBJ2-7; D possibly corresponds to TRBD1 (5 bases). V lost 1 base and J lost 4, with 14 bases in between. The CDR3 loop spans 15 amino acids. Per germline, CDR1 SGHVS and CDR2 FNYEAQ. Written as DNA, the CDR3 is TGTGCCAGCAGCTTAGGGTGGACACCCGATTACGAGCAGTACTTC. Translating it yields CASSLGWTPDYEQYF.

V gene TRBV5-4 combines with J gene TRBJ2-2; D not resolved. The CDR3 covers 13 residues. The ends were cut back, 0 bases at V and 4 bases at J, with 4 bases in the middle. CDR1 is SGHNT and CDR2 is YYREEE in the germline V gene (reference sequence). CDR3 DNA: TGTGCCAGCAGCTTGGCTCTCACCGGGGAGCTGTTTTTT. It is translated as CASSLALTGELFF.

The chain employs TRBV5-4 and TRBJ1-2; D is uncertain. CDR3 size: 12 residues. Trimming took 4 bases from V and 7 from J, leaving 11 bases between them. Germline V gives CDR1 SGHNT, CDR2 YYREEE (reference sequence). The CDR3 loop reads CASSQELVGYTF. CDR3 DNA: TGTGCCAGCAGCCAGGAACTTGTTGGCTACACCTTC.

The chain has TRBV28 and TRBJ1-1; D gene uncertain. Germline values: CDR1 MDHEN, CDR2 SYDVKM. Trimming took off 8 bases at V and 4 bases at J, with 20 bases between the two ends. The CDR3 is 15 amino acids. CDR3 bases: TGTGCCAGCCCCCGGTCCGGGGAAGTAAGCACTGAAGCTTTCTTT. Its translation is CASPRSGEVSTEAFF. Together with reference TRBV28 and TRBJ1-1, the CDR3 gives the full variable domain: DVKVTQSSRYLVKRTGEKVFLECVQDMDHENMFWYRQDPGLGLRLIYFSYDVKMKEKGDIPEGYSVSREKKERFSLILESASTNQTSMYLCASPRSGEVSTEAFFGQGTRLTVV.